The sequence of this TCR beta chain was determined in a study of T-cell memory formation after mild COVID-19 (dated by TCRdb to the early 2020s). Notes on the research overall: TCR sequence clusters from the two donors were largely donor specific. Longitudinal TCRalpha and TCRbeta repertoire sequencing tracked T-cell clones expanding and contracting after mild COVID-19 in a couple of donors. Two young, previously healthy adult volunteers made up the cohort, one male and one female.

On the study overall, not on this receptor specifically: The study covered only a couple of mild cases, and larger cohorts including severe cases with pre-infection samples were considered necessary. Balanced CD4/CD8 phenotypes were observed for clones contracting from day 15 to 85, whereas a bias towards CD4+ was observed for a second wave of clones expanding from day 15 to 37. Whether the second-wave clones peaking on day 37 were SARS-CoV-2 specific was not confirmed. Contracting CD4+ clones appeared mostly in the CM and EM memory subsets, whereas CD8+ clones were enriched in EMRA. Some responding clones were detected in pre-infection memory, which suggested that pre-existing cross-reactive memory T cells had joined the SARS-CoV-2 response.

The sequencer was an Illumina NovaSeq 6000. TCRalpha and TCRbeta cDNA libraries were constructed by 5'RACE with constant-segment primers, with sample barcodes and unique molecular identifiers being introduced. Trizol reagent was used to extract RNA from every sample. Libraries were amplified in two PCR steps, with a second sample barcode and Illumina TruSeq adapters added in the second step. The libraries were sequenced on an Illumina NovaSeq using 2 x 150 bp paired-end reads. For the original study's pipeline: The reads were demultiplexed and collapsed into UMI-guided consensus sequences using migec v1.2.7. With mixcr v2.1.11, UMI consensuses were aligned to TRA and TRB V and J templates and assembled into clonotypes. A clonotype was counted as expanded or contracted only if both edgeR and NoisET called the change significant, with noise models trained on biological replicates. For edgeR calls, the thresholds were a false discovery rate-adjusted p below 0.01 and a log2 fold-change of 1. As an exploratory analysis of dynamics, max-normalized trajectories of the 1000 most abundant clonotypes were examined with PCA combined with hierarchical clustering. The CD4 or CD8 phenotype of responding clones was assigned using the separately sequenced CD4+ and CD8+ repertoires. TCRdb trimmed the raw reads at Q25, called clones with MiXCR and kept productive beta chains. Under each unique CDR3 protein, matching rows form one entry showing the most common genes and DNA. The V and J calls here are based on TCRdb, not the publication. This sample lists around 300,000 distinct CDR3 sequences; 8% to 10% were detected once. The ten largest clones take up 22% of the sample.

Ten or more counts support this clonotype. Its recognized antigen is unknown. Base qualities are not at hand, and no much larger clone is one base apart. Cut back by 6 bases and 7 bases, the V and J ends lie 9 bases apart. From cysteine to phenylalanine, the CDR3 is 11 amino acids long. Of the read, only the CDR3 DNA is kept; its 33 bases are in frame from base 1. Ficoll-Paque density gradient centrifugation was used to isolate PBMCs. What was sequenced was PBMCs or a T cell subset sorted from them (not recorded which). The sequence links TRBV12-3 or TRBV12-4 to TRBJ1-1, with no reliable assignment of the D segment. The receptor's source is a man aged 18-30 years who had mild COVID-19 (a few samples of this study predate the infection). The sample titles of this study are shuffled in the database, so cell type and time point are left out; the donor was told from shared clones. The DNA sequence is given as TGTGCCAGCAGATGGCGGTTTGAAGCTTTCTTT. This gives the protein CASRWRFEAFF.